This TCR beta chain was identified during a study of blood T cell repertoires in COVID-19. At the level of the study: The cDNA or gDNA used as material had been derived from T cells, B-cell-depleted T cells, or PBMCs.

From germline, CDR1 is SGHTA and CDR2 FQGNSA. V shed 3 bases, J shed 5 bases, and the junction held 7 bases outside the gene matches. This CDR3 has 15 residues. The Seattle patients, enrolled during active infection, were followed longitudinally. This table comes from immunoSEQ multiplex PCR, and its TCRdb copy is limited to in-frame clones, with some not included. The data show about 89,000 clones, 65% to 85% seen once. The rearrangement uses TRBV7-2 and TRBJ2-7; 10 nucleotides line up with TRBD2. The sequence was obtained from a man between 65 and 79 years old with COVID-19, enrolled during active disease. Source material: peripheral blood. DNA for the CDR3: TGTGCCAGCAGCTTCCCTAGCGGGAGAGGTAACGAGCAGTACTTC. Translation: CASSFPSGRGNEQYF.